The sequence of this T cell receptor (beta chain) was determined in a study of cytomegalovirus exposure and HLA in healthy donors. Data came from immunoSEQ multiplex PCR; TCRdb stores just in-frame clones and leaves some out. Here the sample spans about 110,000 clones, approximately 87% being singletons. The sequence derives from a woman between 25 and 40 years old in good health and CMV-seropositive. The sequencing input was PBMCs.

This CDR3 reads CASSHGGRTDTQYF. The DNA of the CDR3 is TGTGCCAGCAGCCACGGGGGTCGTACAGATACGCAGTATTTT. The rearrangement uses TRBV7-3 and TRBJ2-3; possible D gene TRBD2, 6 bases. Germline V lookup: CDR1 SGHTA, CDR2 FQGTGA. The CDR3 spans 14 residues. The V end was cut by 5 bases, the J end by 3 bases, with 12 bases between.